This T cell receptor (beta chain) was recorded in a study of spatial heterogeneity in lung cancer. This clonotype is labeled medium-sized (0.01 to 0.1%). The antigen is not known. TCRdb reprocessed the 5' RACE reads via MiXCR and lists one record per CDR3 protein. This table holds some 10,000 distinct CDR3 sequences, 12% found once. Overall study findings and caveats: Within tumors, counts of expanded alpha and beta TCRs tracked tumor mutation counts. Ubiquitous and regional expanded TCR counts correlated with ubiquitous and regional nonsynonymous mutations, respectively.

The V gene lost 4 bases and the J gene lost 2 bases, with 10 bases spanning the gap. The CDR3 runs to 13 residues. CDR1 is SGHKS and CDR2 is YYEKEE in the germline V gene (reference sequence). The time point denotes: sample taken at primary tumor resection. The chain joins TRBV5-5 to TRBJ2-7; possible D gene TRBD1, 6 bases. The specimen comprised lung tumor tissue, sampled at surgery. The source is a female donor with early-stage non-small cell lung cancer. The DNA for the CDR3 is TGTGCCAGCAGCCTTACAGGGCCCTACGAGCAGTACTTC. It yields the protein CASSLTGPYEQYF.